The T cell receptor beta chain under discussion was sequenced for a study of OX40 agonist ivuxolimab in advanced cancers. Regarding the study in general: The costimulatory receptor OX40 (CD134) was targeted by ivuxolimab, a fully human IgG2 agonistic monoclonal antibody. Among the roughly 54 dose-escalation patients, around 20 had hepatocellular carcinoma, 15 or so melanoma, 9 renal cell carcinoma and 9 head and neck cancer. Three dose-escalation patients achieved partial responses, one with hepatocellular carcinoma and two with cutaneous melanoma. In the dose-escalation cohort, roughly 80% of patients were male, and the mean age was about 55 years, with a range of about 20 to 79. The paper covers the monotherapy dose-escalation part of the phase I ivuxolimab trial, which included N of about 50 patients. The purpose of peripheral TCRbeta sequencing was to test whether ivuxolimab changed TCR sequence diversity and led to clonal T-cell expansion. Patients were allowed to have had prior anti-PD-1, anti-PD-L1 or anti-CTLA-4 therapy, and more than 35% of the dose-escalation patients had been treated with checkpoint inhibitors. Intravenous ivuxolimab was administered to patients every 2 weeks at six dose levels: 0.01, 0.1, 0.3, 1.5, 3 and 10 mg/kg. General findings and caveats noted by the study authors: At doses of 0.1 to 3.0 mg/kg, clonal expansion of both CD4+ and CD8+ blood T cells was observed from baseline to week 6. Low levels of normalized T-cell clonal expansion were also shown by some nonresponding patients. In partial responders in the 0.1-3.0 mg/kg groups, normalized peripheral clonal expansion was found to be among the lowest, especially among CD8+ T cells. Which antigens the clonally expanded peripheral T cells were specific for was not determined. After ivuxolimab, expanded clones were on average more numerous among CD8+ T cells than among CD4+ T cells.

The cysteine opens and the phenylalanine closes a CDR3 of 15 amino acids. Of all the DNA, just the CDR3 is kept, 45 bases in frame from base 1. At the junction V is shortened by 2 bases and J by 0 bases; bases outside the gene matches: 2. The germline V gene (reference sequence) supplies CDR1 GTSNPN and CDR2 SVGIG. Genomic DNA was extracted from sorted cells for sequencing of the TCRbeta CDR3 region. The immunoSEQ Assay was used to sequence the TCRbeta CDR3 regions. This immuneACCESS table, as held by TCRdb, lists in-frame sequences with V and J called but not all clones. Of the missing ones, under half trace to an unresolved V gene in checked studies; the others have no known cause. Counted in this sample were approximately 68,000 clones; about nine tenths of them appeared once. The ten largest clones add up to around 0.73% of the sample. In the case of this clone: What antigen it recognizes has not been identified. No quality values exist for individual bases; no much larger clone is one base distant.

The trial excluded patients who had a history of autoimmune disease or were on systemic immunosuppression. Peripheral blood for TCR sequencing was drawn from every dose cohort at baseline, at cycle 4 day 1 and at cycle 7 day 1. Samples were obtained from an open-label, multicenter, first-in-human phase I dose-escalation trial of ivuxolimab. Adults with locally advanced or metastatic melanoma, renal cell, hepatocellular, or head and neck squamous cell carcinoma were enrolled in the trial. Before TCR sequencing, CD4+ T cells and CD8+ T cells were sorted from peripheral blood as separate populations. This specimen was CD4+ or CD8+ T cells sorted from blood, taken in a trial of the OX40 agonist ivuxolimab. The receptor was derived from an adult with an advanced solid tumor such as melanoma, head and neck, liver or kidney cancer. The V and J genes are TRBV30 and TRBJ1-5; TRBD1 agrees with 9 junctional bases. The nucleotide sequence reads as follows: TGTGCCTGGAGTCCGGGACAGGGTAGCAATCAGCCCCAGCATTTT. It encodes CAWSPGQGSNQPQHF.